Below are 17 T cell receptor beta chains sequenced from a single sample in a study of T cells in Graves' hyperthyroidism and ophthalmopathy. The investigators amplified TCR beta CDR3 regions from RNA transcripts. When the TCR CDR3 underwent first-round RT-PCR, the HTBI primer set was used. TCRdb independently ran MiXCR on the multiplex PCR reads; one entry per CDR3 protein. The table records some 740,000 distinct CDR3 sequences, approximately 15% of them present only once. Sample: blood. The receptors come from a young woman with Graves' hyperthyroidism.

The chain joins TRBV6-4 to TRBJ1-2, with D uncertain. V was clipped by 2 bases and J by 4 bases, with 8 bases between them. The CDR3 spans 13 residues. The germline CDR1 and CDR2 sequences are MRHNA and SNTAGT. In DNA form, the CDR3 reads TGTGCCAGCAGTGACGGGGAGGTCTATGGCTACACCTTC. Protein product: CASSDGEVYGYTF.

The CDR3 DNA is TGTGCCAGCAGCTTTCTAGGGGATGGCAATCAGCCCCAGCATTTT. Its protein product is CASSFLGDGNQPQHF. This chain joins TRBV7-2 and TRBJ1-5; perhaps TRBD1 as D (5 bases). Germline V gene sequence: CDR1 SGHTA, CDR2 FQGNSA. This CDR3 spans 15 amino acids. V was cut by 3 bases and J by 2 bases, with 11 bases left in between.

This clonotype was counted at least ten times. V gene TRBV20-1 combines with J gene TRBJ2-2; 12 positions agree with TRBD2. The CDR3 contains 14 residues. V dropped 3 bases and J dropped 5; count of bases not matched to a gene: 1. CDR1 is DFQATT and CDR2 is SNEGSKA in the germline V gene (reference sequence). The CDR3 spells CSASLAGGTGELFF. The CDR3 bases are TGCAGTGCTAGTCTAGCGGGAGGGACCGGGGAGCTGTTTTTT.

This clonotype was seen many times. The genes are TRBV27 and TRBJ2-1; 12 nucleotides agree with TRBD2. This CDR3 contains 15 residues. Trimming removed 3 bases from V and 7 bases from J; junction bases left unmatched: 4. Germline CDR1 MNHEY, CDR2 SMNVEV (reference sequence). The DNA for the CDR3 is TGTGCCAGCAGTTTCCGACTAGCGGGAGTGAATGAGCAGTTCTTC. Its translation is CASSFRLAGVNEQFF.

This clonotype was detected ten times or more. The chain is built from TRBV3-1 and TRBJ1-2; D is ambiguous. The CDR3 totals 14 residues. CDR1 is LGHDT and CDR2 is YNNKEL in the germline V gene (reference sequence). Deletions cut 3 bases from V and 8 bases from J, with 16 bases between. The CDR3 sequence: CASSHTRPYEGYTF. In DNA, the CDR3 is TGTGCCAGCAGCCACACCAGGCCCTATGAGGGCTACACCTTC.

This clonotype was detected ten times or more. The rearrangement links TRBV13 to TRBJ2-7, with TRBD2 identical over 9 bases. From germline, CDR1 is PRHDT and CDR2 FYEKMQ (reference sequence). CDR3 length: 16 residues. V gave up 5 bases and J gave up 2 bases; unmatched junction bases: 10. In DNA form, the CDR3 reads TGTGCCAGCAGCCCCAGGTGGGCGGGAGGGCCCTACGAGCAGTACTTC. This gives the protein CASSPRWAGGPYEQYF.

This clonotype was seen repeatedly, ten times or more. CDR3 loop: CASSFPGSKTGQEQYF. The CDR3 DNA is TGTGCCAGCAGCTTCCCGGGGTCGAAGACAGGGCAAGAGCAGTACTTC. V is TRBV7-9 and J is TRBJ2-7, with 7 bases fitting TRBD1. The CDR3 loop spans 16 amino acids. Germline V gene lookup returns CDR1 SEHNR and CDR2 FQNEAQ (reference sequence). Losses at the gene ends were 3 bases for V and 7 bases for J; bases not matched to a gene: 15.

The rearrangement joins TRBV29-1 to TRBJ2-5, with TRBD2 as a possible D gene (5 bases). V was pared by 2 bases and J by 1 base, with 11 bases between. Germline CDR1 and CDR2: SQVTM and ANQGSEA. CDR3 size: 14 residues. Here the CDR3 reads CSVESGGSQETQYF. The CDR3 nucleotides are TGCAGCGTTGAATCGGGCGGGTCCCAAGAGACCCAGTACTTC. The entire variable domain, with the rest obtained from reference TRBV29-1 and TRBJ2-5, is as follows: SAVISQKPSRDICQRGTSLTIQCQVDSQVTMMFWYRQQPGQSLTLIATANQGSEATYESGFVIDKFPISRPNLTFSTLTVSNMSPEDSSIYLCSVESGGSQETQYFGPGTRLLVL.

The DNA of the CDR3 is TGCAGTGCCGCCAGTCCCTCGGGGGCCACCGGGGAGCTGTTTTTT. It is translated as CSAASPSGATGELFF. V and J are TRBV20-1 and TRBJ2-2; D is possibly TRBD1 or TRBD2 (6 bases each). V shed 6 bases and J shed 4 bases, with 18 bases lying between them. Germline-derived CDR1 and CDR2 are DFQATT and SNEGSKA (reference sequence). The CDR3 loop spans 15 amino acids.

Many counts were recorded for this clonotype. DNA of the CDR3: TGTGCCAGCAGCTTCCGGGAGGTTAGCGGCTCCTACGAGCAGTACTTC. Translating gives CASSFREVSGSYEQYF. The rearrangement uses TRBV7-9 and TRBJ2-7; 7 bases agree with TRBD2. V was pared by 3 bases and J by 0 bases, with 8 bases of the junction left unmatched. CDR1 SEHNR and CDR2 FQNEAQ come from the germline V gene (reference sequence). The CDR3 totals 16 residues.

This clonotype was detected many times. V and J are TRBV20-1 and TRBJ2-7; D remains ambiguous. The V gene lost 0 bases and the J gene lost 2 bases, with 11 bases spanning the gap. Germline V CDR1 and CDR2: DFQATT, SNEGSKA (reference sequence). The length of the CDR3 is 14 residues. CDR3 nucleotides: TGCAGTGCTAGAGATCAGAGGCAAGCCTACGAGCAGTACTTC. Translation: CSARDQRQAYEQYF.

This clonotype was seen a few times. The rearrangement joins TRBV28 to TRBJ2-7; TRBD1 matches 10 bases. Unmatched junction bases numbered 4, after V lost 6 bases and J lost 2 bases. The CDR3 is 14 residues long. The germline V gene encodes CDR1 MDHEN and CDR2 SYDVKM. The CDR3 here is CASRKDRGTYEQYF. Written as DNA, the CDR3 is TGTGCCAGCAGGAAGGACAGGGGGACCTACGAGCAGTACTTC.

Ten or more counts support this clonotype. The chain joins TRBV5-6 to TRBJ2-3; D unclear. The CDR3 is 15 residues long. V gave up 3 bases and J gave up 2 bases, with 13 bases separating them. The germline V gene encodes CDR1 SGHDT and CDR2 YYEEEE. As DNA, the CDR3 is TGTGCCAGCAGCTCCAGACACGACATCACAGATACGCAGTATTTT. As protein: CASSSRHDITDTQYF.

The chain links TRBV9 to TRBJ2-7; TRBD2 is a possible D gene (5 bases). CDR3 length: 14 residues. V was pared by 5 bases and J by 2 bases, with 14 bases between. Germline V lookup: CDR1 SGDLS, CDR2 YYNGEE. The CDR3 is CASSFRAGPYEQYF. CDR3 DNA sequence: TGTGCCAGCAGTTTCCGGGCGGGCCCCTACGAGCAGTACTTC. Together with reference TRBV9 and TRBJ2-7, the CDR3 gives the full variable domain: DSGVTQTPKHLITATGQRVTLRCSPRSGDLSVYWYQQSLDQGLQFLIQYYNGEERAKGNILERFSAQQFPDLHSELNLSSLELGDSALYFCASSFRAGPYEQYFGPGTRLTVT.

This chain uses TRBV28 with TRBJ1-1; D is uncertain. Trimming took 7 bases from V and 9 from J, leaving 18 bases between them. Germline V gene data show CDR1 as MDHEN and CDR2 as SYDVKM. The CDR3 loop spans 13 amino acids. The CDR3 is CASNFREVKKAFF. CDR3 DNA: TGTGCCAGCAATTTTCGGGAGGTCAAGAAAGCTTTCTTT.

This clonotype occurred many times. CDR3 in DNA: TGTGCCAGCAGCGTGAGGAGGGCCTACGAGCAGTACTTC. This gives the protein CASSVRRAYEQYF. The J gene is TRBJ2-7, the V gene TRBV2; possibly TRBD2 for D (6 bases). The ends were cut back, 6 bases at V and 2 bases at J, with 11 bases in the middle. CDR1 and CDR2 from the germline V gene are SNHLY and FYNNEI. The CDR3 runs 13 residues.

The chain carries TRBV20-1 and TRBJ1-5, with D hard to call. V lost 4 bases and J lost 0, with 7 bases in between. The V gene's germline CDR1 is DFQATT and CDR2 SNEGSKA (reference sequence). This CDR3 contains 13 residues. CDR3 loop: CSAKEGSNQPQHF. CDR3 coding DNA: TGCAGTGCTAAGGAGGGTAGCAATCAGCCCCAGCATTTT.